This entry is about one T cell receptor beta chain. TCRdb processed the 5' RACE reads anew with MiXCR; each CDR3 protein has one entry. Among some 48,000 distinct CDR3 sequences listed, 6% to 8% were seen once. This entry is derived from a study of early T cells in non-severe SARS-CoV-2 infection. The overall study: Sequencing targeted bulk RNA from unsorted whole blood, leaving chains unpaired.

This specimen was whole blood, taken at baseline. The origin of this receptor is an adult who was a healthcare worker with PCR-confirmed SARS-CoV-2 infection or an uninfected control (not recorded which).

CDR3 residues: CASSDRGSEEKLFF. The CDR3 DNA reads as TGCGCCAGCAGCGACAGGGGAAGCGAAGAAAAACTGTTTTTT. The chain joins TRBV5-1 to TRBJ1-4; 8 bases are a match to TRBD1. V dropped 4 bases and J dropped 8; count of bases not matched to a gene: 7. The CDR3 extends over 14 amino acids. Germline CDR1 reads SGHRS; CDR2 reads YFSETQ.